This T cell receptor beta chain was captured by sequencing in a study of OX40 agonist ivuxolimab in advanced cancers. Turning to the study itself: Participants averaged roughly 60 years of age (range about 23 to 79) and were about 85% male.

The germline V gene encodes CDR1 SEHNR and CDR2 FQNEAQ (reference sequence). Trimming took 1 base from V and 4 from J; bases not matched to a gene: 2. The CDR3 extends over 15 amino acids. Remarks on this clone: Its antigen is not identified.

TCRdb's table, derived via immunoSEQ multiplex PCR, lists solely in-frame clones and lacks some. This table has fewer than 30,000 clones, just over 90% appearing once. Study conclusions and caveats: At doses 0.1 to 3.0 mg/kg, CD4+ and CD8+ clones expanded.

At cycle 4 day 1, cycle 7 day 1, and baseline, blood was sampled. The material was CD4+ or CD8+ T cells sorted from blood, obtained in a trial of the OX40 agonist ivuxolimab. This TCR was sampled from an adult with an advanced solid tumor such as melanoma, head and neck, liver or kidney cancer. The chain couples TRBV7-9 to TRBJ1-1; TRBD1 aligns across 11 bases. CDR3: CASSLGGTGGTEAFF. In nucleotides, the CDR3 is TGTGCCAGCAGCTTAGGGGGGACAGGGGGCACTGAAGCTTTCTTT.